This T cell receptor (beta chain) was observed in a study of blood T cell repertoires in COVID-19. Study background: COVID-19 samples collected from the United States, Italy and Spain covered acute and convalescent phases.

Profiling relied on immunoSEQ multiplex PCR, and the TCRdb table lists in-frame clones only, not all of them. Among around 450,000 clones listed, 75% to 90% were seen once. The clonotype originates from a woman aged 18-29 years who had recovered from COVID-19. Material: PBMCs or T cells enriched from blood (not recorded which).

The CDR3 here is CASGLRGGTEAFF. CDR3 nucleotides: TGTGCTAGTGGTTTGAGGGGAGGCACTGAAGCTTTCTTT. The gene calls are TRBV12-5 and TRBJ1-1; the D gene is possibly TRBD1 (5 bases). Germline CDR1 and CDR2: LGHNT and FRNRAP. Trimming left V 2 bases short and J 4 bases short, with 8 bases between. This CDR3 contains 13 residues.